This T cell receptor (beta chain) stems from a study of CD4 T cell repertoires in COVID-19. The protocol was immunoSEQ multiplex PCR, while the TCRdb copy is restricted to in-frame clones and leaves out a portion. The table shows 450 to 500 clones, with 19% occurring only once. Study conclusions and caveats: SARS-CoV and/or HKU1 spike cultures shared between roughly 7 and 26% of SARS-CoV-2 clonotypes.

Judged by abundance, this clone is medium-sized. What it recognizes is unknown. The V gene lost 8 bases and the J gene lost 3 bases, with 8 bases spanning the gap. CDR1 is MNHNY, CDR2 SVGAGI, per germline (reference sequence). The CDR3 is 11 amino acids. This clonotype was obtained from a human donor who had COVID-19. This chain uses TRBV6-6 with TRBJ2-7; D gene ambiguous. The sample in question was memory CD4+ T cells, cultured in vitro, obtained after recovery from COVID-19. The CDR3 spells CASQLSYEQYF. For the CDR3, the DNA is TGTGCCAGCCAGCTAAGCTACGAGCAGTACTTC.